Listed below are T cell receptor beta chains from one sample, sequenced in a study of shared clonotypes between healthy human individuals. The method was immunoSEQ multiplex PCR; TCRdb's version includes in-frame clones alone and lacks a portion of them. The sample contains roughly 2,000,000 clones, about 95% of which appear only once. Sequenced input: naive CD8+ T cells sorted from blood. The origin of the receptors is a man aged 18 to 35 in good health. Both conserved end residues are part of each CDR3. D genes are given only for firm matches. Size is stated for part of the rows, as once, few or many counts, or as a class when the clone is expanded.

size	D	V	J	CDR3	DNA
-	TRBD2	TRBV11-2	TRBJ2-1	CASSIWTSSYNEQFF	TGTGCCAGCAGCATATGGACTAGCTCCTACAATGAGCAGTTCTTC
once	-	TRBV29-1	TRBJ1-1	CSVEGEQGPKNTEAFF	TGCAGCGTTGAAGGCGAACAGGGCCCTAAGAACACTGAAGCTTTCTTT
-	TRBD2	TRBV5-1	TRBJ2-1	CASSLSASGNSYNEQFF	TGCGCCAGCAGCTTATCTGCTAGCGGGAACTCCTACAATGAGCAGTTCTTC
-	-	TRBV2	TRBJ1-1	CASSDEGNTEAFF	TGTGCCAGCAGTGATGAGGGGAACACTGAAGCTTTCTTT
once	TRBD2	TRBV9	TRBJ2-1	CASSVGSSGGYEQFF	TGTGCCAGCAGCGTAGGCTCTAGCGGGGGTTATGAGCAGTTCTTC
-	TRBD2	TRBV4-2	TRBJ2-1	CASSQASAGGPYNEQFF	TGTGCCAGCAGCCAAGCGTCGGCGGGGGGTCCTTACAATGAGCAGTTCTTC
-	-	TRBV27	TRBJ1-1	CASSFLGQGTEAFF	TGTGCCAGCAGTTTTCTGGGTCAGGGAACTGAAGCTTTCTTT
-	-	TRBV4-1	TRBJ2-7	CASSQESLGAYEQYF	TGCGCCAGCAGCCAAGAATCGTTGGGTGCTTACGAGCAGTACTTC
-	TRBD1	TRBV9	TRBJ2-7	CASSVATGGDYEQYF	TGTGCCAGCAGCGTAGCTACAGGGGGTGATTACGAGCAGTACTTC
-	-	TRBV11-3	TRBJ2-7	CASSSDRSYEQYF	TGTGCCAGCAGCTCAGACAGGTCCTACGAGCAGTACTTC
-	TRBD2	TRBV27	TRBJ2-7	CASSLRGGSTYEQYF	TGTGCCAGCAGTTTACGCGGGGGATCAACCTACGAGCAGTACTTC
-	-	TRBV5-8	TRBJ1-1	CASSLTGEEYTEAFF	TGTGCCAGCAGCTTGACCGGCGAGGAGTACACTGAAGCTTTCTTT
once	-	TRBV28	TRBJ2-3	CASSLPLTDTQYF	TGTGCCAGCAGTTTACCCCTCACAGATACGCAGTATTTT
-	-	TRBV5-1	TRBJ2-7	CASSLGQEAYEQYF	TGCGCCAGCAGCTTGGGACAAGAAGCCTACGAGCAGTACTTC
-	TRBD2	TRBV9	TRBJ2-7	CASGPSGSYEQYF	TGTGCCAGCGGTCCTAGCGGTTCCTACGAGCAGTACTTC
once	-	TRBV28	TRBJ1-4	CASSSDLLANEKLFF	TGTGCCAGCAGTTCCGATTTGTTAGCTAATGAAAAACTGTTTTTT
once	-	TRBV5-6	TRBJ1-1	CASSFGSTTEAFF	TGTGCCAGCAGCTTCGGCAGTACCACTGAAGCTTTCTTT
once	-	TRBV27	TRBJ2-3	CASWRGSTDTQYF	TGTGCCAGCTGGCGAGGGAGCACAGATACGCAGTATTTT
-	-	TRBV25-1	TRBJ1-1	CASREGWTEAFF	TGTGCCAGCAGGGAGGGGTGGACTGAAGCTTTCTTT
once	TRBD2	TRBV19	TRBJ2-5	CASSLAGMVETQYF	TGTGCCAGTAGTCTAGCGGGGATGGTAGAGACCCAGTACTTC
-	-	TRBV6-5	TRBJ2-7	CASSYSSIPGSYEQYF	TGTGCCAGCAGTTACTCGAGTATTCCCGGCTCCTACGAGCAGTACTTC
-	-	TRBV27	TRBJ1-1	CASSLGGLNTEAFF	TGTGCCAGCAGTTTAGGGGGGCTCAACACTGAAGCTTTCTTT
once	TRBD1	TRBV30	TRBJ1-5	CAWSEGQGRQPQHF	TGTGCCTGGAGTGAAGGACAGGGCCGGCAGCCCCAGCATTTT
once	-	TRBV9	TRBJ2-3	CASSVEGGTDTQYF	TGTGCCAGCAGCGTAGAAGGCGGCACAGATACGCAGTATTTT
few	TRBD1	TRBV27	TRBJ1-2	CASSFTGGDGYTF	TGTGCCAGCAGTTTCACAGGGGGCGATGGCTACACCTTC
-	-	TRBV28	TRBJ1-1	CASSSRGASEAFF	TGTGCCAGCAGTTCCAGGGGAGCTTCTGAAGCTTTCTTT
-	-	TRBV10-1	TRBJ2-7	CASPLRRLATDEQYF	TGCGCCAGCCCCCTCAGGAGGCTAGCTACAGACGAGCAGTACTTC
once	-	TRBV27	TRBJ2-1	CASRGLDSYNEQFF	TGTGCCAGCAGAGGACTTGACTCCTACAATGAGCAGTTCTTC
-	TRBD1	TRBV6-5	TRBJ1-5	CASSYLGDRPNQPQHF	TGTGCCAGCAGTTACTTAGGGGACAGACCCAATCAGCCCCAGCATTTT
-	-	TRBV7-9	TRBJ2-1	CASSLETGIWIEQFF	TGTGCCAGCAGCTTAGAGACAGGAATTTGGATTGAGCAGTTCTTC
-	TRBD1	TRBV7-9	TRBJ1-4	CASSHETGQLFF	TGTGCCAGCAGCCACGAAACGGGACAGCTGTTTTTT
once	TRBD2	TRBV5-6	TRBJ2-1	CASSWGLGFEQFF	TGTGCCAGCAGCTGGGGACTAGGCTTCGAGCAGTTCTTC
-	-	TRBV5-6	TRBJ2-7	CASRPDGPGGEDHEQYF	TGTGCCAGCAGACCAGATGGCCCAGGAGGGGAGGACCACGAGCAGTACTTC
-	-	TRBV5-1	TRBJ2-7	CASSLGPLYEQYF	TGCGCCAGCAGCTTGGGTCCGTTGTACGAGCAGTACTTC
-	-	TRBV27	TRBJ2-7	CASSRGDHEQYF	TGTGCCAGCAGTAGAGGGGACCACGAGCAGTACTTC
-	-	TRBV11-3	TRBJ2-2	CASSLAVGNTGELFF	TGTGCCAGCAGCTTAGCCGTTGGTAACACCGGGGAGCTGTTTTTT
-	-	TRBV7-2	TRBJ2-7	CASSLGEGEQYF	TGTGCCAGCAGCTTAGGCGAGGGGGAGCAGTACTTC
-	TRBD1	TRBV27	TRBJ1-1	CASSLGQMNTEAFF	TGTGCCAGCAGTTTGGGACAGATGAACACTGAAGCTTTCTTT
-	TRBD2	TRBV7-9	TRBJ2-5	CASSTGLQQETQYF	TGTGCCAGCAGCACGGGACTACAGCAAGAGACCCAGTACTTC
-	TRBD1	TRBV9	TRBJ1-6	CASSESGTGHSPLHF	TGTGCCAGCAGCGAATCCGGGACAGGGCATTCACCCCTCCACTTT
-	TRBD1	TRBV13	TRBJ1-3	CASSSPGQGYSGNTIYF	TGTGCCAGCAGCTCTCCCGGACAGGGATACTCTGGAAACACCATATATTTT
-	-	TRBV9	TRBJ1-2	CASSVESGEGYGYTF	TGTGCCAGCAGCGTAGAGTCAGGGGAGGGCTATGGCTACACCTTC
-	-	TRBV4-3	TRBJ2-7	CASSQGLDVTYEQYF	TGCGCCAGCAGCCAAGGACTAGACGTTACCTACGAGCAGTACTTC
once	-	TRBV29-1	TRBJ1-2	CSVPGYGYTF	TGCAGCGTCCCCGGCTATGGCTACACCTTC
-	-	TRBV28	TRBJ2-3	CASSFNSLTDTQYF	TGTGCCAGCAGTTTTAACTCCCTCACAGATACGCAGTATTTT
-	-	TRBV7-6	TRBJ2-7	CASSLGQVTYEQYF	TGTGCCAGCAGCTTAGGTCAGGTCACCTACGAGCAGTACTTC
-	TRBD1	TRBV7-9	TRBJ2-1	CASSSGQGEYNEQFF	TGTGCCAGCAGCTCCGGACAGGGCGAGTACAATGAGCAGTTCTTC
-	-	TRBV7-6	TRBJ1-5	CASSSDIGSNQPQHF	TGTGCCAGCAGTTCGGACATAGGCAGCAATCAGCCCCAGCATTTT
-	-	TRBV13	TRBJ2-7	CASSFGGSSYEQYF	TGTGCCAGCAGCTTCGGGGGCAGCTCCTACGAGCAGTACTTC
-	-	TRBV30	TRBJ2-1	CASTTGQPQFF	TGTGCCTCGACTACAGGCCAACCTCAGTTCTTC
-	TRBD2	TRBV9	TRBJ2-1	CASSVDGLAGERRNEQFF	TGTGCCAGCAGCGTAGACGGACTAGCGGGGGAGAGGAGGAATGAGCAGTTCTTC
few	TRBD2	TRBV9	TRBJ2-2	CASSVGLAVGELFF	TGTGCCAGCAGCGTAGGTCTAGCGGTCGGGGAGCTGTTTTTT
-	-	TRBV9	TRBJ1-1	CASSVREGWEAFF	TGTGCCAGCAGCGTAAGGGAGGGATGGGAAGCTTTCTTT
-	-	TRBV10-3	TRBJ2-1	CAISESGNEQFF	TGTGCCATCAGTGAGTCTGGCAATGAGCAGTTCTTC
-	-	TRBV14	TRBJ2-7	CASSTGGYYEQYF	TGTGCCAGCAGTACAGGCGGTTACTACGAGCAGTACTTC
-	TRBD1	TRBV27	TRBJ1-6	CASSLLWDRGKENSPLHF	TGTGCCAGCAGTTTGTTGTGGGACAGGGGGAAGGAGAATTCACCCCTCCACTTT
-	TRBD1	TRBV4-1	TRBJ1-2	CASSQRQGENYGYTF	TGCGCCAGCAGCCAACGACAGGGTGAGAACTATGGCTACACCTTC
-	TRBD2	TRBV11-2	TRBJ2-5	CASSGGGGPWETQYF	TGTGCCAGCAGCGGTGGGGGAGGGCCATGGGAGACCCAGTACTTC
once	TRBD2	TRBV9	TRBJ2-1	CASSVATSGIYNEQFF	TGTGCCAGCAGCGTAGCGACTAGCGGGATCTACAATGAGCAGTTCTTC